This T cell receptor beta chain was recorded in a study of cytomegalovirus exposure and HLA in healthy donors (dated 2017 in TCRdb). General notes on the study: In an earlier analysis of 587 of the donors, around 290 Gb of sequence data and roughly 100 million unique TCR beta sequences from 180 million or so T cells were reported. The genetic ancestry cluster associated with self-reported Caucasian donors included roughly four fifths of the 398 genotyped donors. Besides the first cohort of roughly 640 subjects, a separate validation cohort made up of roughly 120 different subjects was used. HLA typing covered class I and class II loci at four-digit resolution. Donor age, sex, ethnicity and CMV serostatus were compiled together with the repertoire data. Approximately 310 gigabases of sequencing data and around 87 million unique TCR sequences were included in an early release covering roughly 700 HLA-typed donors. All discovery cohort repertoires had been generated on a single sequencing platform. A later analysis re-examined previously published TCR beta repertoires from several hundred donors and added high-resolution HLA genotyping to investigate patterns of TCR occurrence. The study was designed to test whether signatures of past pathogen exposure could be identified by cataloging public T cell receptors. Roughly 5 DR-DQ haplotypes were treated as single units for association and clustering because of strong linkage in the cohort. The number of typed donors differed by locus: roughly 620-640 for A, B, C, DRB1 and DQB1; 500 to 550 for DQA1; approximately 600 for DPA1; and around 470 for DPB1. Among around 400 genotyped donors of the cohort, an average of about 240,000 unique TCR beta nucleotide sequences were sequenced per donor, roughly 20% of them non-productive. To predict cytomegalovirus infection status, the study brought together high-throughput TCR immunosequencing, statistical association of individual TCRs with disease status, and machine learning. A later genetic analysis used genome-wide SNP genotypes for about 55% of the 666 donors, treating that subset as a discovery cohort. Rather than using new phenotypic data, the later analysis identified candidate immune exposures from TCR beta sequences and from how often those sequences occurred across donors. The study used immunosequencing to profile the T cell repertoires of 666 subjects and linked those repertoires to cytomegalovirus serostatus. To decide whether each TCR beta V gene segment behaved as functional or pseudogenic, an earlier analysis of some 570 of the donors relied on high-throughput TCR beta sequencing.

This clone was picked up one time. The clone's antigen remains unknown. No much larger clone is present one base from it, and per-base qualities are unavailable. The cysteine opens and the phenylalanine closes a CDR3 of 13 amino acids. Only the CDR3 part of the read is kept: 39 bases, read in frame from the first base. The germline V gene yields SGDLS for CDR1 and YYNGEE for CDR2. Deletion took 0 bases off V and 7 bases off J, with a span of 8 bases between the germline ends. The receptor library was made with the immunoSEQ multiplex PCR assay. The multiplex PCR relied on a mix of 60 forward primers for TCR Vbeta segments and 13 reverse primers for TCR Jbeta segments. A multiplex PCR assay on genomic DNA amplified the CDR3 region of rearranged TCR beta genes. The amplified TCR beta libraries were sequenced on the Illumina HiSeq System as 87-base-pair reads. Turning to the authors' computational methods: Across the 500 to 750 repertoires, a later analysis counted 78 million or so unique TCR beta chains, some 11 million of which were shared by at least two donors. Raw reads were error-corrected and collapsed into unique sequences with a nearest-neighbor algorithm that merged closely related sequences to remove PCR and sequencing errors. V, D and J gene segments were assigned by aligning CDR3 sequences to IMGT reference sequences. For a sequence to be retained, a match of at least six nucleotides was required to both a V gene segment and a J gene segment. Rearrangements were classified as productive when the CDR3 lacked stop codons and remained in frame with V and J, and all other rearrangements were classified as non-productive. Following IMGT convention, CDR3 was defined as the stretch from the second conserved V-encoded cysteine up to the conserved J-encoded phenylalanine. The earlier analysis of some 580 of the donors excluded any sequence lacking an unambiguous match to a single V gene segment. An earlier analysis of 587 of the donors classified V segments as functional when productive rearrangements were above 56.7% and as segregating when the standard deviation between donors was above 5%. A statistical classification framework was built to diagnose cytomegalovirus status from the catalog of TCR beta chain sequences. In a later analysis, TCR nucleotide sequences were compared against IMGT/GENE-DB human TR gene sequences so that V and J genes could be assigned. The TCRdist pipeline was used in a later analysis to assign CDR3 sequences and most-parsimonious VDJ recombination scenarios. In a later analysis, each TCR beta chain was defined by its CDR3 amino acid sequence together with its V-gene family, and reads without a unique V-gene family were excluded. A later analysis removed 592 highly shared, low-generation-probability nucleotide sequences to deal with suspected cross-contamination and a sequencing artifact. In a later analysis, a clonal expansion index for each public chain was calculated from normalized within-repertoire ranks of inferred template counts. A later analysis computed generation probabilities with a VDJ recombination model fitted to out-of-frame rearrangements, and checked the results against IGoR. A later analysis scored TCR-TCR, TCR-HLA and TCR-CMV co-occurrence with hypergeometric tests, applying a repertoire-size bias correction to TCR pairs. To estimate false discovery rates, a later analysis permuted the HLA or CMV assignments 20 times. In a later analysis, co-occurring TCRs were grouped with DBSCAN, and TCRdist sequence similarity was added when clustering was performed within HLA-allele-positive subsets. Repertoires with fewer than 30,000 or more than 120,000 public chains, plus five repertoires with anomalous nucleotide sharing, were excluded from co-occurrence clustering. In its TCRdb copy, this immuneACCESS table keeps in-frame sequences only and misses some clones. Where compared with another copy, unresolved V genes explain less than half of these, and the others have no known cause. The V and J calls and clone size come from that table; D and trimming were worked out from the DNA. The sample has roughly 100,000 clones on record, 79% of them singletons. The ten largest clones capture over 4% of the sample.

Study-level results and caveats: Immune exposure information for the cohort was limited to CMV serostatus. A cluster of highly shared sequence variants was judged likely to be a technical artifact of the sequencing pipeline. Some IMGT-functional V segments, including TRBV6-2 and TRBV6-3, could not be told apart with the 87-base-pair reads, so those segments were excluded. A later analysis reported that several top co-occurrence clusters appeared linked to parvovirus B19, influenza, CMV and Epstein-Barr virus. According to a later analysis, TCR association rates differed among HLA loci, with DRB1 alleles showing the most associated TCRs and HLA-C alleles showing the fewest. Most CMV-associated TCR beta chains appeared to be HLA-restricted in a later analysis, and the HLA associations seemed to be driven largely by CMV exposure. The authors suggested that the approach could potentially be extended to other disease states and immunological phenotypes. In a later analysis, HLA-associated TCR beta chains were found to be more clonally expanded and to have lower generation probabilities than equally common non-associated chains. The cohort was sequenced for TCR beta chains only, and without alpha or paired-chain data the features that could be detected were limited. A further reported finding was that TCR beta sequences accurately predicted the HLA-A and HLA-B alleles for most subjects in the first cohort. The classifier was reported to diagnose cytomegalovirus status with high specificity and sensitivity in both the original and validation cohorts. V-gene and J-gene trimming of TCR beta chains was associated with a missense DCLRE1C variant in a later genetic analysis, and the association was replicated in an independent cohort. Correlated functional status among segregating V segments might reflect linkage disequilibrium, but an unknown experimental factor could not be ruled out. Because counts were too low, roughly 16 rarely observed V segments, including chromosome 9 orphons, were excluded from the earlier analysis of 587 of the donors. Three of the identified cytomegalovirus-associated TCR beta chains were confirmed in vitro to be specific for cytomegalovirus antigens. While some public TCRs were present in many individuals, most TCR sequences turned up only very rarely across donors. In an earlier analysis of more than 450 of the donors, most TCR beta V segments were observed in productive rearrangements about 90% or about 30% of the time, broadly matching IMGT annotations. Because some donors lacked HLA typing at each locus, the association tests relied only on the typed subset. In the study, about 150 TCR beta chains were listed as associated with cytomegalovirus. Presence/absence analyses assumed roughly uniform sequencing depth across donors, an assumption that may not hold. In a later genetic analysis, fewer N-insertions in productive TCRs were reported among donors in an Asian-associated ancestry cluster than the roughly 700-donor mean. Specific HLA alleles were associated with around 18,000 TCR beta sequences at a false discovery rate of 0.05 in a later analysis. When HLA alleles, especially DR and DQ, strongly co-occurred, TCR associations were difficult to assign to individual alleles.

The cohort comprised 666 healthy bone marrow donors. At the time of sampling, every cohort member was nominally healthy, though immune exposures that went unrecorded were likely present. The donor tested CMV seropositive and was one of the 289 seropositive cohort members. A peripheral blood sample was collected from each donor, and TCR beta sequencing was performed on peripheral blood mononuclear cells. The Qiagen DNeasy Blood Extraction Kit was used to extract genomic DNA from the blood cell samples. The chain is made from TRBV9 and TRBJ2-1, with the D gene not confidently named. The origin of this receptor is a man aged 50 to 60 in good health and CMV-seropositive. What was sequenced was PBMCs. The CDR3 sequence is CASSVATVNEQFF. The nucleotide sequence reads as follows: TGTGCCAGCAGCGTAGCTACGGTGAATGAGCAGTTCTTC. The entire variable domain, with the stretches around the CDR3 drawn from the reference TRBV9 and TRBJ2-1 proteins, is DSGVTQTPKHLITATGQRVTLRCSPRSGDLSVYWYQQSLDQGLQFLIQYYNGEERAKGNILERFSAQQFPDLHSELNLSSLELGDSALYFCASSVATVNEQFFGPGTRLTVL.